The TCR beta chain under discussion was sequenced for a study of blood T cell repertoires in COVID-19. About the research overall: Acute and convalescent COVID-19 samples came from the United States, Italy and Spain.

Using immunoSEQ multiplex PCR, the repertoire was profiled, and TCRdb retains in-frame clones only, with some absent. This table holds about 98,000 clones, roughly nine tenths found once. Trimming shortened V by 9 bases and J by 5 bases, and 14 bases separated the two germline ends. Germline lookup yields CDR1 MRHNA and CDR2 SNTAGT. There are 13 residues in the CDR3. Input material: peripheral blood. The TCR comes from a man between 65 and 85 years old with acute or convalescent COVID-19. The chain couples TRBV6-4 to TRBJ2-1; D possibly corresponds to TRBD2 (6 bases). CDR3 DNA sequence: TGTGCCAGTTCAGCGGGTAGTAACAATGAGCAGTTCTTC. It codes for CASSAGSNNEQFF.